The 8 T cell receptor beta chains listed next were all sequenced from one sample in a study of control samples from healthy donors and cancer patients. Libraries were prepared by immunoSEQ multiplex PCR; TCRdb keeps only in-frame clonotypes and omits some of them. The sample consists of roughly 120,000 clones, 85% to 95% of them appearing once. The source material was blood. These receptors were collected from a man younger than 40 in good health.

The J gene is TRBJ2-1, the V gene TRBV15, with 12 positions matching TRBD1. Unmatched junction bases numbered 2, after V lost 5 bases and J lost 6 bases. This CDR3 is built from 14 residues. Germline loops: CDR1 LNHNV, CDR2 YYDKDF (reference sequence). The CDR3 sequence is CATSGTGGFNEQFF. CDR3 bases: TGTGCCACCAGCGGGACAGGGGGCTTCAATGAGCAGTTCTTC.

The chain recombines TRBV5-1 with TRBJ1-1; D uncertain. The V gene lost 0 bases and the J gene lost 1 base, with 4 bases spanning the gap. This CDR3 spans 13 amino acids. Germline V gene sequence: CDR1 SGHRS, CDR2 YFSETQ. This CDR3 reads CASSLGPNTEAFF. In DNA, the CDR3 is TGCGCCAGCAGCTTGGGTCCGAACACTGAAGCTTTCTTT. Filled out from reference TRBV5-1 and TRBJ1-1, the complete variable domain reads KAGVTQTPRYLIKTRGQQVTLSCSPISGHRSVSWYQQTPGQGLQFLFEYFSETQRNKGNFPGRFSGRQFSNSRSEMNVSTLELGDSALYLCASSLGPNTEAFFGQGTRLTVV.

The chain employs TRBV30 and TRBJ2-5, with D perhaps TRBD1 or TRBD2 (5 bases each). The V end lost 7 bases, the J end lost 4 bases, and 16 bases lay between the germline ends. This CDR3 is built from 13 residues. The germline gives CDR1 GTSNPN, CDR2 SVGIG (reference sequence). The chain's CDR3 is CASDRGRSETQYF. CDR3 in DNA: TGTGCCTCGGATAGGGGACGATCAGAGACCCAGTACTTC. Looking up the rest from reference TRBV30 and TRBJ2-5 gives the full variable domain: SQTIHQWPATLVQPVGSPLSLECTVEGTSNPNLYWYRQAAGRGLQLLFYSVGIGQISSEVPQNLSASRPQDRQFILSSKKLLLSDSGFYLCASDRGRSETQYFGPGTRLLVL.

The chain is built from TRBV5-1 and TRBJ1-6; 8 bases fit TRBD1. Per germline, CDR1 SGHRS and CDR2 YFSETQ. The J segment lost 6 bases and the V segment lost 3 bases, leaving 8 bases of the junction unmatched. The CDR3 is 16 residues long. CDR3 coding DNA: TGCGCCAGCAGCTACGTAGGGGACAGGCCTAATTCACCCCTCCACTTT. Its translation is CASSYVGDRPNSPLHF.

V usage is TRBV7-3 and J usage is TRBJ2-5; tentative D call: TRBD1 (5 bases). Germline V lookup: CDR1 SGHTA, CDR2 FQGTGA. The CDR3 length is 13 residues. V lost 3 bases, J lost 3 bases, and 8 bases lay in between. The CDR3, as DNA: TGTGCCAGCAGCTTCGGCAGGGAAGAGACCCAGTACTTC. It encodes CASSFGREETQYF. Using reference TRBV7-3 and TRBJ2-5 for the parts outside the CDR3, the full variable domain is GAGVSQTPSNKVTEKGKYVELRCDPISGHTALYWYRQSLGQGPEFLIYFQGTGAADDSGLPNDRFFAVRPEGSVSTLKIQRTERGDSAVYLCASSFGREETQYFGPGTRLLVL.

The chain joins TRBV5-1 to TRBJ2-7; D is undetermined. CDR1 and CDR2 from the germline V gene are SGHRS and YFSETQ. The CDR3 runs 15 residues. The V end was cut by 2 bases, the J end by 3 bases, with 15 bases between. In nucleotides, the CDR3 is TGCGCCAGCAGCTTTATGGCGTCCTCTAGCTACGAGCAGTACTTC. This codes for CASSFMASSSYEQYF.

This clone was observed once. The chain has TRBV10-2 and TRBJ1-1, with 9 nucleotides matching TRBD1. Unmatched junction bases numbered 14, after V lost 7 bases and J lost 5 bases. The CDR3 totals 16 residues. The V gene's germline CDR1 is WSHSY and CDR2 SAAADI. CDR3 bases: TGCGCCAGCACAAAAAAACCGGGACAGGGCAATACTGAAGCTTTCTTT. This sequence encodes CASTKKPGQGNTEAFF.

The chain combines TRBV27 with TRBJ2-5; D not certain. Trimming removed 3 bases from V and 3 bases from J, with 8 bases in between. Looked up from germline, CDR1 is MNHEY and CDR2 is SMNVEV (reference sequence). This CDR3 contains 13 residues. The CDR3 nucleotides are TGTGCCAGCAGTTTTAGGGTAGAAGAGACCCAGTACTTC. It yields the protein CASSFRVEETQYF.